The rows below give T cell receptor beta chains drawn from one sample of a study of blood T cell repertoires in COVID-19. Here immunoSEQ multiplex PCR was the method, and the copy in TCRdb shows in-frame clones only, minus some. This sample carries about 210,000 clones, about 88% of them seen once, and the ten largest clones take 20% to 25%. The sample comprised PBMCs or T cells enriched from blood (not recorded which). Receptors were obtained from a woman in her 40s in a cohort exposed to, infected with or recovered from COVID-19 (not recorded which). Each CDR3 is given with its conserved first and last residue. Each record gives: J gene, D gene, V gene, CDR3 length, clone size, CDR3 protein, CDR3 DNA. A D gene is named only where the DNA matches it firmly. The listing skips clone size in some rows; elsewhere it reads once, few, many or a size class.

J: TRBJ1-2
D: NA
V: TRBV27
length: 15
size: NA
CDR3: CASSLSSRKNYGYTF
DNA: TGTGCCAGCAGTTTATCGTCCAGGAAGAACTATGGCTACACCTTC

J: TRBJ2-3
D: TRBD1
V: TRBV24-1
length: 16
size: once
CDR3: CATSDVRDRGRDTQYF
DNA: TGTGCCACCAGTGACGTCCGGGACAGGGGCCGAGATACGCAGTATTTT

J: TRBJ1-3
D: TRBD1
V: TRBV3-1/TRBV3-2
length: 16
size: NA
CDR3: CASSQDGTVSGNTIYF
DNA: TGTGCCAGCAGCCAAGATGGGACAGTCTCTGGAAACACCATATATTTT

J: TRBJ1-4
D: NA
V: TRBV5-1
length: 13
size: NA
CDR3: CASRRGEGEKLFF
DNA: TGCGCCAGCAGACGCGGGGAGGGTGAAAAACTGTTTTTT

J: TRBJ1-4
D: NA
V: TRBV5-1
length: 13
size: NA
CDR3: CASSAGPGEKLFF
DNA: TGCGCCAGCAGCGCTGGACCAGGGGAAAAACTGTTTTTT

J: TRBJ2-1
D: TRBD2
V: TRBV5-4
length: 16
size: NA
CDR3: CASSPQWTSGGAEQFF
DNA: TGTGCCAGCAGCCCGCAGTGGACTAGCGGGGGGGCCGAGCAGTTCTTC

J: TRBJ1-2
D: TRBD1
V: TRBV29-1
length: 15
size: NA
CDR3: CSVVPSTGPNYGYTF
DNA: TGCAGCGTTGTCCCCTCGACAGGGCCCAACTATGGCTACACCTTC

J: TRBJ1-3
D: NA
V: TRBV29-1
length: 11
size: NA
CDR3: CSVPRGNTIYF
DNA: TGCAGCGTCCCCCGGGGAAACACCATATATTTT

J: TRBJ2-2
D: NA
V: TRBV6-2/TRBV6-3
length: 12
size: NA
CDR3: CASSPVAGELFF
DNA: TGTGCCAGCAGTCCGGTGGCCGGGGAGCTGTTTTTT

J: TRBJ2-2
D: TRBD1
V: TRBV5-1
length: 14
size: NA
CDR3: CASNRGQKTGELFF
DNA: TGCGCCAGCAACAGGGGACAGAAAACCGGGGAGCTGTTTTTT

J: TRBJ2-3
D: TRBD1
V: TRBV11-2
length: 16
size: NA
CDR3: CASSTGWDRGLDTQYF
DNA: TGTGCCAGCAGCACAGGCTGGGACAGGGGGCTGGATACGCAGTATTTT

J: TRBJ1-2
D: NA
V: TRBV7-2
length: 14
size: few
CDR3: CASSLDTTNYGYTF
DNA: TGTGCCAGCAGCTTAGACACGACTAACTATGGCTACACCTTC

J: TRBJ2-3
D: TRBD1
V: TRBV6-1
length: 16
size: NA
CDR3: CASSEGGDRGADTQYF
DNA: TGTGCCAGCAGTGAGGGGGGGGACAGGGGGGCAGATACGCAGTATTTT

J: TRBJ2-7
D: TRBD1
V: TRBV6-5
length: 14
size: NA
CDR3: CASRGTGAPYEQYF
DNA: TGTGCCAGCAGAGGGACAGGGGCGCCCTACGAGCAGTACTTC

J: TRBJ2-1
D: NA
V: TRBV4-1
length: 17
size: once
CDR3: CASSQEGSRERATEQFF
DNA: TGCGCCAGCAGCCAAGAGGGCTCGAGGGAGCGGGCGACTGAGCAGTTCTTC

J: TRBJ1-2
D: NA
V: TRBV29-1
length: 12
size: NA
CDR3: CSVEAGVGGYTF
DNA: TGCAGCGTTGAAGCAGGGGTTGGCGGCTACACCTTC

J: TRBJ1-1
D: NA
V: TRBV4-3
length: 14
size: NA
CDR3: CASSPRPGNTEAFF
DNA: TGCGCCAGCAGCCCACGGCCGGGGAACACTGAAGCTTTCTTT

J: TRBJ1-1
D: TRBD1
V: TRBV5-1
length: 14
size: NA
CDR3: CASSFGQGSAEAFF
DNA: TGCGCCAGCAGCTTCGGACAGGGAAGCGCTGAAGCTTTCTTT

J: TRBJ1-4
D: TRBD1
V: TRBV5-1
length: 14
size: NA
CDR3: CASSQGAGGEKLFF
DNA: TGCGCCAGCAGCCAGGGGGCGGGTGGAGAAAAACTGTTTTTT

J: TRBJ2-7
D: TRBD2
V: TRBV30
length: 18
size: NA
CDR3: CAWSAPGLAGFSSYEQYF
DNA: TGTGCCTGGAGTGCTCCGGGACTAGCGGGGTTCAGCTCCTACGAGCAGTACTTC

J: TRBJ2-1
D: TRBD2
V: TRBV7-9
length: 16
size: NA
CDR3: CASSSVGTSGYNEQFF
DNA: TGTGCCAGCAGCTCAGTGGGGACTAGCGGGTACAATGAGCAGTTCTTC